The 15 T cell receptor beta chains below all came from one sample that was sequenced in a study of T-cell reconstitution after alpha-beta-depleted transplantation in children. This sample's TCRbeta library carried unique molecular identifier barcodes. TCRdb processed the PCR reads anew with MiXCR; each CDR3 protein has one entry. The sample holds roughly 280,000 distinct CDR3 sequences, more than 9% seen once. The sample consisted of peripheral blood, taken 180 days after TCRalphabeta/CD19-depleted stem cell transplant. The receptors come from a male patient between 2 and 9 years old who had a stem cell transplant for chronic granulomatous disease, so the T cells may come from the graft donor.

This clonotype was detected ten times or more. The gene calls are TRBV12-3 or TRBV12-4 and TRBJ2-1; 7 bases fit TRBD2. The CDR3 consists of 16 residues. V was clipped by 8 bases and J by 1 base; unmatched bases: 11. CDR3 residues: CASGKPSGLSYNEQFF. The DNA of the CDR3 is TGTGCCAGCGGGAAACCTAGCGGCCTGTCCTACAATGAGCAGTTCTTC.

This clonotype has a count of ten or more. V gene TRBV10-2 combines with J gene TRBJ2-3, with D tentatively TRBD2 (5 bases). This CDR3 contains 14 residues. Per germline, CDR1 WSHSY and CDR2 SAAADI. V was shortened by 5 bases and J by 4 bases, with 13 bases between the two germline ends. CDR3 nucleotides: TGCGCCAGCAGTCTCCTAGCAGTGTCAGATACGCAGTATTTT. Translated, it gives CASSLLAVSDTQYF.

This clonotype was seen repeatedly, ten times or more. The chain recombines TRBV5-1 with TRBJ2-3; 7 positions agree with TRBD2. The length of the CDR3 is 14 residues. V lost 4 bases, J lost 6 bases, and 8 bases stayed unmatched. The V gene's germline CDR1 is SGHRS and CDR2 YFSETQ. The CDR3 loop reads CASSPRTSSDTQYF. DNA of the CDR3: TGCGCCAGCAGCCCCAGGACTAGTTCTGATACGCAGTATTTT.

At least ten counts were recorded for this clonotype. The chain joins TRBV29-1 to TRBJ2-4; D not certain. The CDR3 has 14 amino acids. The V gene's germline CDR1 is SQVTM and CDR2 ANQGSEA. Trimming removed 4 bases at V and 0 bases at J, with 10 bases between. The CDR3 spells CSVASSLAKNIQYF. The CDR3 coding sequence is TGCAGCGTTGCATCCAGCCTAGCCAAAAACATTCAGTACTTC.

This clonotype was counted many times. The chain uses TRBV6-2 or TRBV6-3 and TRBJ1-1; no firm D call. From germline, CDR1 is MNHEY and CDR2 SVGEGT. V was trimmed by 0 bases and J by 5 bases, leaving 10 bases between them. CDR3 length: 14 amino acids. CDR3: CASSYSGIRTEAFF. Written as DNA, the CDR3 is TGTGCCAGCAGTTACTCGGGGATTCGGACTGAAGCTTTCTTT.

There are many counts of this clonotype. This chain links TRBV12-3 or TRBV12-4 with TRBJ2-7, with a weak D call TRBD2 (5 bases). V lost 5 bases to trimming and J lost 0 bases, with 8 bases between them. The CDR3 loop spans 13 amino acids. The DNA of the CDR3 is TGTGCCAGCAGTACCGGGAACTCCTACGAGCAGTACTTC. Translated, it gives CASSTGNSYEQYF.

Comment on this clonotype: A read error may account for a junction end that differs from germline. The genes are TRBV7-9 and TRBJ2-7; 8 nucleotides match TRBD2. This CDR3 is built from 14 residues. Germline loops: CDR1 SEHNR, CDR2 FQNEAQ (reference sequence). As DNA, the CDR3 is TGTGCCAGCGGCTTAGCGGGACCCTCCTACGAGCAGTACTTC. This translates into CASGLAGPSYEQYF.

This clonotype showed up many times. This chain links TRBV12-3 or TRBV12-4 with TRBJ2-1; D remains unclear. The CDR3 contains 13 residues. Trimming stripped 8 bases from V and 8 bases from J, with 16 bases between. CDR3 protein: CASATFKRHEQFF. In nucleotides, the CDR3 is TGTGCCAGCGCGACTTTTAAGAGGCATGAGCAGTTCTTC.

There are many counts of this clonotype. The CDR3 reads CATSRTVNTGELFF. CDR3 bases: TGTGCCACCAGTAGGACGGTGAACACCGGGGAGCTGTTTTTT. This sequence joins TRBV24-1 and TRBJ2-2; D not resolved. The CDR3 has 14 amino acids. V shed 6 bases and J shed 1 base, with 8 bases lying between them. Germline CDR1 and CDR2: KGHDR and SFDVKD.

This clonotype has at least ten counts. The chain carries TRBV12-3 or TRBV12-4 and TRBJ1-5; D not certain. V was clipped by 6 bases and J by 7 bases, with 10 bases between them. CDR3 length equals 12 residues. The CDR3 region is CASSFRGQPQHF. CDR3 coding DNA: TGTGCCAGCAGCTTTCGGGGACAGCCCCAGCATTTT.

This clonotype was recorded at least ten times. The J gene is TRBJ2-7, the V gene TRBV7-9; D possibly corresponds to TRBD2 (5 bases). CDR1 and CDR2 (germline): SEHNR, FQNEAQ (reference sequence). V was shortened by 5 bases and J by 4 bases, with 15 bases between the two germline ends. This CDR3 spans 14 amino acids. Written as DNA, the CDR3 is TGTGCCAGCAGCCCAGAAGGTCTAGCTTACGAGCAGTACTTC. It codes for CASSPEGLAYEQYF.

Remarks on this clonotype: Just one base apart from a much larger clone, this may be a read error. This sequence joins TRBV29-1 and TRBJ2-1; 10 bases align to TRBD2. The germline V gene encodes CDR1 SQVTM and CDR2 ANQGSEA. CDR3 length: 14 amino acids. CDR3 region: CRTGAGGPWNEQFF. CDR3 DNA: TGCAGAACCGGAGCGGGGGGGCCTTGGAATGAGCAGTTCTTC.

This clonotype was detected many times. The genes are TRBV20-1 and TRBJ2-2; 8 nucleotides agree with TRBD2. J lost 8 bases, V lost 8 bases, and 10 bases had no gene match. Germline values: CDR1 DFQATT, CDR2 SNEGSKA (reference sequence). The CDR3 covers 13 residues. CDR3 DNA: TGCAGTTGTCCGGGCGGGGGGCCTGGGGAGCTGTTTTTT. Its protein product is CSCPGGGPGELFF.

This clonotype was seen many times. J is TRBJ2-3 and V is TRBV7-2, with TRBD2 identical over 10 bases. Germline-derived CDR1 and CDR2 are SGHTA and FQGNSA. The ends lost 0 bases at V and 2 bases at J; junction bases unmatched: 5. The CDR3 loop spans 17 amino acids. The CDR3 nucleotides read TGTGCCAGCAGCTTAGCGAGGACTAGCGGACCCACAGATACGCAGTATTTT. Its protein product is CASSLARTSGPTDTQYF.

This clonotype was seen ten or more times. The rearrangement joins TRBV5-1 to TRBJ1-6, with D hard to call. CDR3 length: 14 amino acids. V was clipped by 0 bases and J by 7 bases, with 8 bases between them. Germline CDR1 SGHRS, CDR2 YFSETQ. The chain's CDR3 is CASSLGPTNSPLHF. In DNA form, the CDR3 reads TGCGCCAGCAGCTTGGGACCGACGAATTCACCCCTCCACTTT.